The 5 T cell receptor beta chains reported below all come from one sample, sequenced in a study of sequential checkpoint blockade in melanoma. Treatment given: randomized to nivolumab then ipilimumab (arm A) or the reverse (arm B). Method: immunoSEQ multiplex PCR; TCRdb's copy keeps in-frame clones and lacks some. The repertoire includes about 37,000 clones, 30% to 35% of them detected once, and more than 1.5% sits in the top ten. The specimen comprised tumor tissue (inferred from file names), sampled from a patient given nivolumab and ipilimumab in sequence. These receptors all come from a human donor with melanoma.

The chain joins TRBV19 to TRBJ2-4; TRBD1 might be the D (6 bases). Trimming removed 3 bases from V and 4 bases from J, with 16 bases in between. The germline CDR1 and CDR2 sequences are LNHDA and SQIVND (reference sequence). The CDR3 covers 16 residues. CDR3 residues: CASSMGAGFRKNIQYF. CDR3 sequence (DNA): TGTGCCAGTAGTATGGGGGCAGGGTTTAGAAAAAACATTCAGTACTTC.

As DNA, the CDR3 is TGCAGCGGGGGACTAGCGGGGATCAATGAGCAGTTCTTC. Its translation is CSGGLAGINEQFF. V usage is TRBV29-1 and J usage is TRBJ2-1; 13 bases are a match to TRBD2. Germline CDR1 and CDR2: SQVTM and ANQGSEA. V dropped 7 bases and J dropped 6; count of bases not matched to a gene: 3. The CDR3 totals 13 residues.

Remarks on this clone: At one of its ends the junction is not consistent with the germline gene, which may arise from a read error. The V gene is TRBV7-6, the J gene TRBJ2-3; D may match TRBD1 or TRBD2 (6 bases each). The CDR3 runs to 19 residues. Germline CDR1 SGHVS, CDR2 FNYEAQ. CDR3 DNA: TGTGCTAGCAGCCCGAGTACCCCTAGCGCAGGGGCAAGCACAGATACGCAGTATTTT. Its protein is CASSPSTPSAGASTDTQYF.

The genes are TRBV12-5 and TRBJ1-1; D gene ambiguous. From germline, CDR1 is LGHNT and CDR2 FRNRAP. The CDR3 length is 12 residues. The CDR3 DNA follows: TGTGCCAGCAAGGTAAGAAACACTGAAGCTTTCTTT. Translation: CASKVRNTEAFF. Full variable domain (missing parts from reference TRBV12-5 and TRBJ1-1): DARVTQTPRHKVTEMGQEVTMRCQPILGHNTVFWYRQTMMQGLELLAYFRNRAPLDDSGMPKDRFSAEMPDATLATLKIQPSEPRDSAVYFCASKVRNTEAFFGQGTRLTVV.

The chain's CDR3 is CASSRRDNEQFF. In nucleotides, the CDR3 is TGTGCCAGCTCACGGCGGGACAATGAGCAGTTCTTC. The chain has TRBV18 and TRBJ2-1; a possible D gene is TRBD2 (5 bases). The CDR3 length is 12 residues. Trimming pared 4 bases from V and 5 bases from J, leaving 6 bases between. Germline V gene data show CDR1 as KGHSH and CDR2 as LQKENI.